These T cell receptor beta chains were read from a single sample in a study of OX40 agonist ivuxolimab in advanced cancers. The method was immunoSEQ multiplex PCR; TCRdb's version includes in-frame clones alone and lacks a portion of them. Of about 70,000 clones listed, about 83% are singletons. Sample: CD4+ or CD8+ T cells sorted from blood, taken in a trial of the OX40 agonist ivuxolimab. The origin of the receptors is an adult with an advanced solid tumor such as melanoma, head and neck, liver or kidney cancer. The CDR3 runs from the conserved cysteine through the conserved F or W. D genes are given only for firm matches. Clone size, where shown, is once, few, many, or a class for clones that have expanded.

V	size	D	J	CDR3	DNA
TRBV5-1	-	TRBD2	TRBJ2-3	CASSLSKLAGGNVIDTQYF	TGCGCCAGCAGCTTGTCGAAACTAGCGGGAGGTAATGTGATAGATACGCAGTATTTT
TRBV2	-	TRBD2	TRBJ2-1	CASRRTSGGIEQFF	TGTGCCAGCAGGAGGACTAGCGGGGGAATTGAGCAGTTCTTC
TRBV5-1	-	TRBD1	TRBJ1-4	CASSYTGGKEEKLFF	TGCGCCAGCAGTTATACAGGGGGCAAGGAGGAAAAACTGTTTTTT
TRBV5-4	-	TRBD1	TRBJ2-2	CASSVDRVSGELFF	TGTGCCAGCAGCGTAGACAGGGTCTCCGGGGAGCTGTTTTTT
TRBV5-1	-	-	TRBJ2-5	CASRTGGVMETQYF	TGCGCCAGCAGAACGGGTGGGGTTATGGAGACCCAGTACTTC
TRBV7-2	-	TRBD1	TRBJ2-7	CASSLAGQGSYEQYF	TGTGCCAGCAGCTTAGCGGGACAGGGGTCCTACGAGCAGTACTTC
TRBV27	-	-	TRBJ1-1	CASSFFPGKAFF	TGTGCCAGCAGTTTTTTCCCAGGTAAAGCTTTCTTT
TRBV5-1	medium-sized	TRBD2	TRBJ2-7	CASTFFSGSGYEQYF	TGCGCCAGTACCTTTTTCAGCGGGAGTGGGTACGAGCAGTACTTC
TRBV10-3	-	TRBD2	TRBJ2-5	CAIRLAGVETQYF	TGTGCCATCAGGCTAGCGGGGGTGGAGACCCAGTACTTC
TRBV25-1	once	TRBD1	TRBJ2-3	CASSGDRPTDTQYF	TGTGCCAGCAGTGGGGACAGGCCCACAGATACGCAGTATTTT
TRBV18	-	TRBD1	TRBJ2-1	CASSQGQGESSYNEQFF	TGTGCCAGCTCACAGGGACAGGGGGAGAGCTCCTACAATGAGCAGTTCTTC
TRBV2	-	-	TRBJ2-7	CASHREGEQYF	TGTGCCAGCCACAGGGAGGGCGAGCAGTACTTC
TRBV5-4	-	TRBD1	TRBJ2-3	CASSSPGQGRTDTQYF	TGTGCCAGCAGCTCCCCCGGACAGGGAAGGACAGATACGCAGTATTTT
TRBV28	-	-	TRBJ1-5	CASSLGRGYQPQHF	TGTGCCAGCAGTTTGGGAAGGGGATATCAGCCCCAGCATTTT
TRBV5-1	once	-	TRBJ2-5	CASRKQGNQETQYF	TGCGCCAGCAGGAAGCAGGGGAACCAAGAGACCCAGTACTTC
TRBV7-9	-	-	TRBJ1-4	CASSLPITGGVGDNEKLFF	TGTGCCAGCAGCTTACCCATCACCGGGGGTGTCGGGGATAATGAAAAACTGTTTTTT
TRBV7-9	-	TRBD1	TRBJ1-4	CASSFTGGLTNEKLFF	TGTGCCAGCAGCTTTACAGGGGGCCTAACTAATGAAAAACTGTTTTTT
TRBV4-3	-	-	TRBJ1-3	CASSQVYSSGNTIYF	TGCGCCAGCAGCCAAGTGTATAGCAGTGGAAACACCATATATTTT
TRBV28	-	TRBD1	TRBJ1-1	CASSLLGTGGRMNTEAFF	TGTGCCAGCAGTTTATTAGGGACAGGGGGACGGATGAACACTGAAGCTTTCTTT
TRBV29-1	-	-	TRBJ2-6	CSVETDLGSGANVLTF	TGCAGCGTTGAAACAGATTTAGGCTCTGGGGCCAACGTCCTGACTTTC
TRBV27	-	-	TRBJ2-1	CASSLYGGNSYNEQFF	TGTGCCAGCAGTTTATATGGCGGGAATTCCTACAATGAGCAGTTCTTC
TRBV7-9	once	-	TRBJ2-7	CASSGRSWVSNEQYF	TGTGCCAGCAGTGGCAGGTCGTGGGTGTCCAACGAGCAGTACTTC
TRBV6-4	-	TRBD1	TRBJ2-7	CASRKAGQGRHEQYF	TGTGCCAGCAGGAAAGCGGGACAGGGAAGACACGAGCAGTACTTC
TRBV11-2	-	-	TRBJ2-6	CASSRQVSGANVLTF	TGTGCCAGCAGCAGACAGGTCTCTGGGGCCAACGTCCTGACTTTC
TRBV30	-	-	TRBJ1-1	CAWSYLVRDETEAFF	TGTGCCTGGAGTTACCTGGTCAGGGACGAAACTGAAGCTTTCTTT
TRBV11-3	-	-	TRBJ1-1	CASSHGDTEAFF	TGTGCCAGCAGCCACGGGGACACTGAAGCTTTCTTT
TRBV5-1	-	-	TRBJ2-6	CASSSGTSSNVLTF	TGCGCCAGCAGCTCGGGGACAAGCTCCAACGTCCTGACTTTC
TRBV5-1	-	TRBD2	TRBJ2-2	CASSLVGLADTGELFF	TGCGCCAGCAGCTTGGTGGGACTAGCGGACACCGGGGAGCTGTTTTTT
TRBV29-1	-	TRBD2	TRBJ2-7	CSGGGTAPDYEQYF	TGCAGCGGGGGGGGGACGGCTCCGGATTACGAGCAGTACTTC
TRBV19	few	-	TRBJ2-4	CASSIGQLAKNIQYF	TGTGCCAGTAGTATCGGTCAGCTAGCCAAAAACATTCAGTACTTC
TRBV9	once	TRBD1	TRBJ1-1	CASSVVQGAGTEAFF	TGTGCCAGCAGCGTAGTACAGGGGGCCGGGACTGAAGCTTTCTTT
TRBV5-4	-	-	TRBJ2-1	CASSFGLATYNEQFF	TGTGCCAGCAGCTTTGGGCTAGCAACCTACAATGAGCAGTTCTTC
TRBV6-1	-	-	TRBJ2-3	CASNPSGQHTQYF	TGTGCCAGCAACCCCTCGGGCCAGCATACGCAGTATTTT
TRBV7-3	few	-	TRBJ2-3	CASSLNDYTDTQYF	TGTGCCAGCAGCTTAAATGACTATACAGATACGCAGTATTTT
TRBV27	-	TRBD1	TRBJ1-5	CASSSRGPNQPQHF	TGTGCCAGCAGTTCCAGGGGGCCCAATCAGCCCCAGCATTTT
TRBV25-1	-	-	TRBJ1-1	CASSAPGGSTEAFF	TGTGCCAGCAGTGCCCCGGGAGGGAGTACTGAAGCTTTCTTT
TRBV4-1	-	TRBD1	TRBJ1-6	CASSPIPGQGAFLHF	TGCGCCAGCAGCCCCATTCCGGGACAGGGAGCATTCCTCCACTTT
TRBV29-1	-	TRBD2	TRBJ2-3	CSVEVGGSTDTQYF	TGCAGCGTTGAGGTGGGGGGGAGCACAGATACGCAGTATTTT
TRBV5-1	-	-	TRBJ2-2	CASSLANRAGNTGELFF	TGCGCCAGCAGCTTGGCCAATAGGGCAGGGAACACCGGGGAGCTGTTTTTT
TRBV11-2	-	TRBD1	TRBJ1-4	CASSQDRGTREKLFF	TGTGCCAGCAGTCAAGACAGGGGGACAAGGGAAAAACTGTTTTTT
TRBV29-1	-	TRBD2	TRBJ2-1	CSALAGGLNEQFF	TGCAGCGCACTAGCGGGAGGGCTCAATGAGCAGTTCTTC
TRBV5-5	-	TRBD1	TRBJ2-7	CASSLVRTGYAEQYF	TGTGCCAGCAGCTTGGTTCGGACAGGGTACGCCGAGCAGTACTTC
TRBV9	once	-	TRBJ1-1	CASSLSPGAEAFF	TGTGCCAGCAGCCTAAGTCCCGGAGCTGAAGCTTTCTTT
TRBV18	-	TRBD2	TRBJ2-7	CASSPGLARGGAYEQYF	TGTGCCAGCTCACCGGGACTAGCCCGAGGAGGGGCCTACGAGCAGTACTTC
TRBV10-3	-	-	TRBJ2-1	CAISTWTDYNEQFF	TGTGCCATCTCCACTTGGACAGACTACAATGAGCAGTTCTTC
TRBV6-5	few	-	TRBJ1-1	CASSYSIGIRTEAFF	TGTGCCAGCAGTTACTCGATAGGAATTCGTACTGAAGCTTTCTTT
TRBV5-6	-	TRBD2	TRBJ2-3	CASSLEPRLAFSTDTQYF	TGTGCCAGCAGCTTGGAGCCTCGACTAGCGTTTAGCACAGATACGCAGTATTTT
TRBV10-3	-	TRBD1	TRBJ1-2	CAISEDRGLYGYTF	TGTGCCATCAGTGAGGACAGGGGCCTCTATGGCTACACCTTC
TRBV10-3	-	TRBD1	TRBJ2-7	CAISDHGQGARVEQYF	TGTGCCATCAGTGACCACGGACAGGGGGCAAGGGTCGAGCAGTACTTC
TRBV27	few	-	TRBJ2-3	CASTLLSLRGYTQYF	TGTGCCAGCACCCTACTCTCACTCAGGGGTTATACGCAGTATTTT
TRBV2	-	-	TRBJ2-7	CASSPMGLSYEQYF	TGTGCCAGCAGTCCAATGGGCCTCTCCTACGAGCAGTACTTC
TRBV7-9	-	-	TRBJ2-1	CASSLRGSPYNEQFF	TGTGCCAGCAGCTTAAGGGGGTCTCCCTACAATGAGCAGTTCTTC
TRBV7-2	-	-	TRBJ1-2	CASRIIVPYGYTF	TGTGCCAGCAGAATAATTGTGCCCTATGGCTACACCTTC
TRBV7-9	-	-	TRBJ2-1	CASSLVAVYNEQFF	TGTGCCAGCAGCTTAGTGGCAGTTTACAATGAGCAGTTCTTC